This T cell receptor (beta chain) stems from a study of T cells after yellow fever vaccination. About the study: Fractions of limited cellularity were prepared by means of SMART-Seq v4 Ultra Low Input. Study-wide results and caveats: A limited proportion of clonotypes was detected within both the CD4 and CD8 compartments.

5'RACE template switching generated TCR cDNA, adding a universal primer site and UMIs. MiXCR, run by TCRdb on the 5' RACE reads, gives a single entry per CDR3 protein. Of 200,000 to 250,000 distinct CDR3 sequences in the sample, 6.9% were seen once. From germline, CDR1 is SQVTM and CDR2 ANQGSEA. V lost 6 bases and J 7 bases, leaving 12 bases between the germline ends. This CDR3 comprises 11 residues. Concerning this clonotype: As yet, its antigen is unknown.

Sequences were derived from CD4+ T cells sorted from PBMCs, sampled 15 days after the yellow fever booster vaccination. The receptor comes from a man aged 25-45 years who received the YFV17D yellow fever vaccine. The chain employs TRBV29-1 and TRBJ1-1; D not resolved. The CDR3 DNA sequence: TGCAGCGTAAGGGTGTTCGGTGAAGCTTTCTTT. Residues: CSVRVFGEAFF.